The table lists the clone carrying this T cell receptor beta chain with many counts. Its matching antigen is unknown. The sample originates from a study of identical twins. Regarding the study as a whole: Sequences that were beta out-of-frame showed weaker excess twin sharing. Insertions were fewer in abundant cord blood beta clonotypes, whereas memory repertoires showed none of this pattern.

Unique molecular identifiers were in the cDNA, with template-switch universal primer binding. TCRdb recomputed calls from the 5' RACE reads with MiXCR, one row per CDR3 protein. The table includes 690,000 or so distinct CDR3 sequences, 8.6% detected once. Germline V lookup: CDR1 SGHRS, CDR2 YFSETQ. Trimming took 4 bases from V and 4 from J; bases not matched to a gene: 19. This CDR3 region has 18 residues. The same data also went into a second study, on yellow fever vaccine responses in identical twins. That work contributes: After vaccination, twins' T cell response reportedly seemed partly convergent, partly personalized.

The sequence derives from a woman younger than 35 in good health. Sequencing used PBMCs. The chain has TRBV5-1 and TRBJ2-5; 7 bases match TRBD1. CDR3 in amino acids: CASSPWWEKDRARETQYF. CDR3 in DNA: TGCGCCAGCAGCCCGTGGTGGGAGAAAGACAGGGCCAGAGAGACCCAGTACTTC.